Presented here are 5 T cell receptor beta chains from one specimen sequenced in a study of regulatory T cells in long-lasting Graves disease. HTBI primers from iRepertoire and Arm-PCR of CDR3 regions yielded the TCR beta libraries. Each CDR3 protein gets one entry after TCRdb re-called the multiplex PCR reads with MiXCR. Of around 250,000 distinct CDR3 sequences in the sample, roughly 21% were seen once. As to time point: newly diagnosed GD, antithyroid drugs for less than 3 months. RNA from PBMCs was the source of the TCR library. This specimen was peripheral blood mononuclear cells (PBMCs), taken at new diagnosis, from a patient treated with antithyroid drugs. These receptors all stem from a female donor with Graves disease.

Regarding this clonotype: A far larger clone is one base from this, pointing to a likely read error. The rearrangement links TRBV18 to TRBJ2-5; 7 bases map to TRBD2. The CDR3 covers 15 residues. The germline V gene encodes CDR1 KGHSH and CDR2 LQKENI. The trim removed 4 bases at V and 11 bases at J, leaving 16 bases unmatched. This CDR3 is CASSQGLISYNEQYF. For the CDR3, the DNA is TGTGCCAGCTCACAGGGACTAATTTCCTACAATGAGCAGTACTTC.

This clonotype has a count of ten or more. The CDR3 coding sequence is TGTGCCAGCAGCTTCGGGATTGGAGATCAGCCCCAGCATTTT. It specifies CASSFGIGDQPQHF. The chain employs TRBV5-5 and TRBJ1-5; D is undetermined. The germline V gene has CDR1 SGHKS and CDR2 YYEKEE (reference sequence). This CDR3 has 14 amino acids. The V end was cut by 2 bases, the J end by 5 bases, with 11 bases between.

This clonotype has ten or more counts. DNA of the CDR3: TGTGCCAGCAGTTCAGGCATCGGAATCCAAAAGGACGCTATGGGGGGGAACGAGCAGTACTTC. It is translated as CASSSGIGIQKDAMGGNEQYF. The chain joins TRBV28 to TRBJ2-7; TRBD2 matches 7 bases. The ends lost 4 bases at V and 5 bases at J; junction bases unmatched: 29. CDR1 and CDR2 from the germline V gene are MDHEN and SYDVKM. The CDR3 is made up of 21 amino acids.

This clonotype was observed at least ten times. This chain connects TRBV10-3 to TRBJ1-1; tentatively, D is TRBD1 (5 bases). The CDR3 loop spans 15 amino acids. V lost 4 bases and J 2 bases, leaving 14 bases between the germline ends. Germline V gene data show CDR1 as ENHRY and CDR2 as SYGVKD. The CDR3 DNA reads TGTGCCATCAGTGTCTCCGGGACGGATAACACTGAAGCTTTCTTT. Amino acids: CAISVSGTDNTEAFF.

This clonotype was recorded a few times. This sequence joins TRBV2 and TRBJ2-1; 8 positions agree with TRBD2. Germline assignment: CDR1 SNHLY and CDR2 FYNNEI. The V segment lost 6 bases and the J segment 8 bases; nucleotides outside the gene matches: 9. CDR3 size: 14 residues. The CDR3 region has the DNA TGTGCCAGCAGGACGGCGGGGGGTGGGTATGAGCAGTTCTTC. Translating gives CASRTAGGGYEQFF.